Listed below are T cell receptor beta chains from one sample, sequenced in a study of CD8 T cells in ankylosing spondylitis. TCRdb itself ran the 5' RACE reads through MiXCR, one entry per CDR3 protein. The sample lists some 800,000 distinct CDR3 sequences, about 11% occurring once. The sequencing input was blood, either unsorted or a sorted T cell fraction (not recorded which). The receptors derive from a male donor with ankylosing spondylitis. Each CDR3 is given with its conserved first and last residue. The D gene is left open where the match is weak. Not all rows give a size; the values are once, few, many and, for expanded clones, a class.

TRBV6-5	TRBJ2-5	.	many	16	TGTGCCAGCAGTTACGTCCGACCATCGTACCAAGAGACCCAGTACTTC	CASSYVRPSYQETQYF
TRBV7-8	TRBJ2-3	.	few	14	TGTGCCAGCAGCTTAGGACACCTTGGGGATACGCAGTATTTT	CASSLGHLGDTQYF
TRBV7-2	TRBJ2-1	TRBD1	few	14	TGTGCCAGCAGCACCCGGACAGGGGGGAATGAGCAGTTCTTC	CASSTRTGGNEQFF
TRBV6-2/TRBV6-3	TRBJ2-1	.	.	16	TGTGCCAGCAGTAACGGGTTGGTTGCGCGGTACAATGAGCAGTTCTTC	CASSNGLVARYNEQFF
TRBV7-9	TRBJ1-1	.	few	10	TGTGCCAGCACCAAACGGGCAGCTTTCTTT	CASTKRAAFF
TRBV20-1	TRBJ2-7	TRBD1	few	14	TGCAGTGCTAGAGATAGGACAGGGATTCACGAGCAGTACTTC	CSARDRTGIHEQYF
TRBV12-3/TRBV12-4	TRBJ1-4	.	few	15	TGTGCCAGCAGTTTGGGGCTCCTGGGTGAGGAAAAACTGTTTTTT	CASSLGLLGEEKLFF
TRBV5-1	TRBJ2-1	.	.	12	TGCGCCTTCAGCCCTAACTACAATGAGCAGTTCTTC	CAFSPNYNEQFF
TRBV7-2	TRBJ1-2	.	few	13	TGTGCCAGCACCGTCGGGGGCCCCTATGGCTACACCTTC	CASTVGGPYGYTF
TRBV6-5	TRBJ1-2	.	few	14	TGTGCCAGCAGTTACTCGAACTTCTTGTTTGGCTACACCTTC	CASSYSNFLFGYTF
TRBV27	TRBJ2-7	.	.	14	TGTGCCAGCAGTTTCACGACTGGGGTCTACGAGCAGTACTTC	CASSFTTGVYEQYF
TRBV7-9	TRBJ2-7	.	.	14	TGTGCCAGCAGCTTAAAGGGCTGGCACTACGAGCAGTACTTT	CASSLKGWHYEQYF
TRBV20-1	TRBJ2-5	.	few	13	TGCAGTGCCGGTCAGAGGTACCAAGAGACCCAGTACTTC	CSAGQRYQETQYF
TRBV6-1	TRBJ1-1	.	few	12	TGTGCCAGCAGTGAAGCATTCACTGAAGCTTTCTTT	CASSEAFTEAFF
TRBV20-1	TRBJ2-7	.	many	14	TGCAGTGCTAGCGGCGGGGATGGGGGATACGAGCAGTACTTC	CSASGGDGGYEQYF
TRBV6-5	TRBJ1-1	.	.	12	TGTGCCAGCATCAGCAGGAACACTGAAGCTTTCTTT	CASISRNTEAFF
TRBV11-2	TRBJ2-5	.	many	13	TGTGCCAGCAGCTTAGAGCGGGAAGAGACCCAGTACTTC	CASSLEREETQYF
TRBV20-1	TRBJ2-5	TRBD1	few	14	TGCAGTGCTAGCCACGACAGGGCGGAGGAGACCCAGTACTTC	CSASHDRAEETQYF
TRBV5-1	TRBJ2-5	.	few	16	TGCGCCAGCAGCTGGGGGTCTAGCTCTAAGAGGGAGACCCAGTACTTC	CASSWGSSSKRETQYF
TRBV20-1	TRBJ2-5	TRBD1	.	14	TGCAGTGCTAGAACAGGGACAGCCCAAGAGACCCAGTACTTC	CSARTGTAQETQYF
TRBV7-9	TRBJ2-5	TRBD1	few	14	TGTGCCAGCAGCTTCGGACAGGGGAGTATGTCCCAGTACTTC	CASSFGQGSMSQYF
TRBV24-1	TRBJ2-3	TRBD1	.	16	TGTGCCACCAGTGACCCGGGGACAGTTAGCACAGATACGCAGTATTTT	CATSDPGTVSTDTQYF
TRBV10-3	TRBJ1-2	.	.	15	TGTGCCATATATTCACCACAGGGATATGGTAACGGCTACACCTTC	CAIYSPQGYGNGYTF
TRBV6-6	TRBJ2-3	.	few	13	TGTGCCAGCATTCCCCCGGGGGCAGATACGCAGTATTTT	CASIPPGADTQYF
TRBV30	TRBJ2-2	.	few	16	TGTGCCCACATACCAGGGGAACTCACGAACACCGGGGAGCTGTTTTTT	CAHIPGELTNTGELFF
TRBV28	TRBJ1-2	TRBD1	.	14	TGTGCCAGCAGTTCAGAACAGGGGGAGAATGGCTACACCTTC	CASSSEQGENGYTF
TRBV5-1	TRBJ1-2	TRBD1	.	18	TGCGCCAGCAGCTTGGCCAACGACCGGGACAGAATTCGCTATGGCTACACCTTC	CASSLANDRDRIRYGYTF
TRBV5-5	TRBJ1-5	.	.	15	TGTGCCAGCAGCTTTACTGGTACCCGAGGGCAGCCCCAGCATTTT	CASSFTGTRGQPQHF
TRBV30	TRBJ2-6	.	few	16	TGTGCCTGGAGTAGGGGACGGCGCTCTGGGGCCAACGTCCTGACTTTC	CAWSRGRRSGANVLTF
TRBV20-1	TRBJ1-2	.	few	11	TGCAGTCTCCCCAGTCGGGATGGCTACACCTTC	CSLPSRDGYTF
TRBV6-5	TRBJ2-1	.	many	15	TGTGCCAGCAGTTACCCAGGGAGCTCCTACAATGAGCAGTTCTTC	CASSYPGSSYNEQFF
TRBV20-1	TRBJ2-5	.	.	15	TGCAGTGCTAGCCCCCCGAGACTAGTTTTGGAGACCCAGTACTTC	CSASPPRLVLETQYF
TRBV19	TRBJ2-1	.	.	16	TGTGCCAGTAGTATCCGTTTTCTACAATATTCTGGTGAGCAGTTCTTC	CASSIRFLQYSGEQFF
TRBV19	TRBJ2-1	.	.	13	TGTGCCAGTAGTAACTTGAGGATCCATGAGCAGTTCTTC	CASSNLRIHEQFF
TRBV7-2	TRBJ1-2	TRBD1	many	14	TGTGCCAGCAGCTACAGGGGAGCTAACTATGGCTACACCTTC	CASSYRGANYGYTF
TRBV6-1	TRBJ1-2	TRBD1	many	15	TGTGCCAGCAGCACCGGACAGGGGCCTTCCTATGGCTACACCTTC	CASSTGQGPSYGYTF
TRBV10-2	TRBJ2-3	.	few	14	TGCGCCAGCAGGGTCTCCTCACCTGGAGATACGCAGTATTTT	CASRVSSPGDTQYF
TRBV7-2	TRBJ2-7	TRBD2	.	15	TGTGCCAGCAGCTTTACTAGCGGGCGCTCCTACGAGCAGTACTTC	CASSFTSGRSYEQYF
TRBV6-1	TRBJ2-2	TRBD2	.	16	TGTGCCAGCAGTGAAGCGCTGCGGGAGTGGACCGGGGAGCTGTTTTTT	CASSEALREWTGELFF
TRBV6-2/TRBV6-3	TRBJ2-5	.	few	14	TGTGCCAGCAGTAGTACAGGGAGTTCGGTGACCCAGTACTTC	CASSSTGSSVTQYF
TRBV5-1	TRBJ2-3	TRBD2	few	16	TGCGCCAGCAGCTGGGGGACTAGCGGGACCACAGATACGCAGTATTTT	CASSWGTSGTTDTQYF
TRBV27	TRBJ1-1	.	.	15	TGTGCCAGCAGTTTATCCGGGGGCCGGGACACTGAAGCTTTCTTT	CASSLSGGRDTEAFF
TRBV20-1	TRBJ1-1	.	.	13	TGCAGTGCTCCCCGGGGCCCGAACACTGAAGCTTTCTTT	CSAPRGPNTEAFF
TRBV29-1	TRBJ2-3	.	many	13	TGCAGCGTTTCGGGACGGCGCACAGATACGCAGTATTTT	CSVSGRRTDTQYF
TRBV5-1	TRBJ2-1	TRBD2	.	15	TGCGCCAGCAGCTTCACGACTAGCGCCTACAATGAGCAGTTCTTC	CASSFTTSAYNEQFF
TRBV15	TRBJ1-2	.	many	13	TGTGCCACCAGCAGGCCGGCGACCTATGGCTACACCTTC	CATSRPATYGYTF
TRBV4-3	TRBJ2-7	TRBD2	.	14	TGCGCCAGCAGCCAAGGAGCGGGAGGTGGGGAGCAGTACTTC	CASSQGAGGGEQYF
TRBV7-2	TRBJ2-1	TRBD1	.	16	TGTGCCAGCAGCTTACAGGGGGCTGGCACACAAAATGAGCAGTTCTTC	CASSLQGAGTQNEQFF
TRBV15	TRBJ1-1	.	.	16	TGTGCCACCAGCAGAGTTAGGACAGACATGAACACTGAAGCTTTCTTT	CATSRVRTDMNTEAFF
TRBV11-1	TRBJ2-4	TRBD1	few	16	TGTGCCAGCAGCCCTCGACAGGGGGCGAGTGTTGACATTCAGTACTTC	CASSPRQGASVDIQYF